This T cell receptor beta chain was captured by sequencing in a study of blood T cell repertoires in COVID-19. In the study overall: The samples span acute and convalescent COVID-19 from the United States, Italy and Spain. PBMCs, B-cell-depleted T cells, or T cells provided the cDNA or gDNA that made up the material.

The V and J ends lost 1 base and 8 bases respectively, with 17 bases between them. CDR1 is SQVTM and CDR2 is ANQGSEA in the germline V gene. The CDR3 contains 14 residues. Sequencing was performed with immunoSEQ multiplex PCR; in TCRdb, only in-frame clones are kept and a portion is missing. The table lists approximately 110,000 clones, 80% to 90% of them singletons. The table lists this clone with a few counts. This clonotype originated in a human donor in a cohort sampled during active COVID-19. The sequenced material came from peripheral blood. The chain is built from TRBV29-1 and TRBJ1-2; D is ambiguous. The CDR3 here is CSVEATIDSSGYTF. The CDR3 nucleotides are TGCAGCGTTGAAGCGACGATTGACTCTTCGGGCTACACCTTC.